Given below is one T cell receptor beta chain in context. Its target is unknown. Germline V gene data show CDR1 as DFQATT and CDR2 as SNEGSKA (reference sequence). The CDR3 sequence is 13 residues long. The libraries of TRB cDNA were prepared using 5' RACE with UMI labels. TCRdb re-called the 5' RACE reads and catalogs CDR3 proteins one per entry, DNA excluded. Recorded for this sample: approximately 130,000 distinct CDR3 sequences. These data are taken from a study of CXCR3-negative and CXCR3-positive naive CD8 T cells. General study findings and limits: A higher hydrophobicity marked the TRB CDR3s of CXCR3-positive naive cells versus CXCR3-negative naive cells.

Every individual CD8+ T cell subset underwent sorting in triplicate at about 300,000 cells apiece. Naive CD8+ T cells displayed a CD45RO-CCR7+CD27+CD95- phenotype. Sequences were obtained from naive CXCR3+ CD8+ T cells from blood. As to subset: CD45RO-CCR7+CD27+CD95- naive CD8+ T cells expressing CXCR3 (TNR3+). The source is a human donor in good health. Some clones in this sample may be carry-over from other donors' samples. J is TRBJ1-2 and V is TRBV20-1; the TRBD1 assignment by TCRdb is unverifiable without DNA. Here the CDR3 reads CSAGGGQDYGYTF.